The rows below give T cell receptor beta chains drawn from one sample of a study of T-cell memory formation after mild COVID-19. TCRdb reprocessed the 5' RACE reads with MiXCR, giving one entry per CDR3 protein. The sample yields roughly 260,000 distinct CDR3 sequences, about 17% seen once. Sequenced: PBMCs or a T cell subset sorted from them (not recorded which). The source of these receptors is a young man who had mild COVID-19 (a few samples of this study predate the infection). Cell type and time point are not known. The CDR3 runs from the conserved cysteine through the conserved F or W. A D gene is named only where the DNA matches it firmly. For some rows the clone size is stated as once, few or many, or as a class when expanded; others skip it.

clone_size	v_call	j_call	d_call	cdr3_aa	cdr3_nt
-	TRBV2	TRBJ1-4	-	CASSEWPATNEKLFF	TGTGCCAGCAGTGAATGGCCGGCAACTAATGAAAAACTGTTTTTT
many	TRBV19	TRBJ2-4	-	CASRSRLKENIQYF	TGTGCCAGTCGTAGCCGTTTGAAGGAAAACATTCAGTACTTC
few	TRBV4-1	TRBJ1-5	-	CASRPYRDSNQPQHF	TGCGCCAGCAGGCCCTACAGGGACAGCAATCAGCCCCAGCATTTT
-	TRBV7-9	TRBJ2-7	-	CASSLGRGHSYEQYF	TGTGCCAGCAGCCTAGGGCGGGGGCACTCCTACGAGCAGTACTTC
-	TRBV7-9	TRBJ2-1	-	CAVPLRAGSSYNEQFF	TGTGCCGTCCCCCTACGAGCGGGTAGCTCCTACAATGAGCAGTTCTTC
few	TRBV20-1	TRBJ1-1	-	CSAIIWGGNTEAFF	TGCAGTGCTATTATCTGGGGCGGGAACACTGAAGCTTTCTTT
-	TRBV2	TRBJ2-5	-	CASRGGGAGKQETQYF	TGTGCCAGCAGGGGAGGTGGGGCAGGCAAACAAGAGACCCAGTACTTC
-	TRBV7-2	TRBJ2-3	-	CASSFVGTPSTDTQYF	TGTGCCAGCAGCTTCGTCGGGACCCCTAGCACAGATACGCAGTATTTT
few	TRBV5-6	TRBJ2-3	-	CASSLGGLDTQYF	TGTGCCAGCTCCCTAGGGGGGCTGGATACGCAGTATTTT
-	TRBV4-3	TRBJ1-2	-	CASSPLGGYGYTF	TGCGCCAGCAGCCCACTCGGGGGCTATGGCTACACCTTC
-	TRBV9	TRBJ1-6	-	CASSVADYNSPLHF	TGTGCCAGCAGCGTAGCCGACTATAATTCACCCCTCCACTTT
-	TRBV6-5	TRBJ2-2	-	CASSWTVPNTGELFF	TGTGCCAGCAGTTGGACAGTGCCCAACACCGGGGAGCTGTTTTTT
-	TRBV18	TRBJ2-7	-	CASSGTPGYEQYF	TGTGCCAGCTCCGGGACCCCAGGATACGAGCAGTACTTC
-	TRBV7-2	TRBJ2-3	-	CASSPMGHPTDTQYF	TGTGCCAGCAGCCCTATGGGACACCCCACAGATACGCAGTATTTT
-	TRBV10-3	TRBJ2-1	TRBD2	CAISESTSGANEQFF	TGTGCCATCAGTGAGTCAACTAGCGGGGCCAATGAGCAGTTCTTC
-	TRBV9	TRBJ2-3	-	CASSVGGTAADTQYF	TGTGCCAGCAGCGTAGGGGGGACTGCGGCGGATACGCAGTATTTT
few	TRBV4-1	TRBJ2-5	-	CASSQDHLGAGMKETQYF	TGCGCCAGCAGCCAAGATCACTTGGGGGCCGGCATGAAAGAGACCCAGTACTTC
-	TRBV19	TRBJ1-5	-	CASRAPGHHNQPQHF	TGTGCCAGTAGAGCCCCGGGACACCACAATCAGCCCCAGCATTTT
-	TRBV14	TRBJ2-7	-	CASSHRVSYEQYF	TGTGCCAGCAGCCACCGGGTCTCCTACGAGCAGTACTTC
once	TRBV5-1	TRBJ1-4	TRBD1	CASSGGDRAATNEKLFF	TGCGCCAGCAGCGGCGGGGACAGGGCGGCAACTAATGAAAAACTGTTTTTT
-	TRBV5-1	TRBJ1-1	-	CASSLPPSVRQRSNTEAFF	TGCGCCAGCAGCTTACCCCCATCGGTGAGACAGCGGTCGAACACTGAAGCTTTCTTT
few	TRBV29-1	TRBJ2-2	-	CSVGRGRTGELFF	TGCAGCGTTGGGAGGGGACGGACCGGGGAGCTGTTTTTT
-	TRBV7-2	TRBJ2-5	-	CASSPLAWETQYF	TGTGCCAGCAGCCCACTAGCCTGGGAGACCCAGTACTTC
-	TRBV5-8	TRBJ2-7	-	CASSYTDNREQYF	TGTGCCAGCAGCTATACAGACAACCGGGAGCAGTACTTC
many	TRBV5-1	TRBJ2-5	-	CASSLQSQETQYF	TGCGCCAGCAGCTTACAGTCCCAAGAGACCCAGTACTTC
-	TRBV18	TRBJ1-1	-	CATTGGGPNTEAFF	TGTGCCACTACCGGGGGGGGGCCGAACACTGAAGCTTTCTTT
few	TRBV20-1	TRBJ1-5	-	CSASTGTGNQPQHF	TGCAGTGCTAGCACAGGGACGGGGAATCAGCCCCAGCATTTT
few	TRBV7-2	TRBJ2-1	TRBD2	CASSLVPSGVEQFF	TGTGCCAGCAGCTTAGTTCCTAGCGGGGTTGAGCAGTTCTTC
-	TRBV12-3/TRBV12-4	TRBJ2-3	-	CASRARVAFDTQYF	TGTGCCAGCAGAGCAAGGGTAGCGTTTGATACGCAGTATTTT
-	TRBV7-9	TRBJ1-2	-	CASSQGDTYGYTF	TGTGCCAGCAGCCAAGGGGACACCTATGGCTACACCTTC
few	TRBV12-3/TRBV12-4	TRBJ1-4	-	CASSPQQGEKLFF	TGTGCCAGCAGTCCGCAACAGGGCGAAAAACTGTTTTTT
few	TRBV7-2	TRBJ2-5	TRBD1	CASSYEGQGGTQYF	TGTGCCAGCAGCTACGAGGGACAGGGCGGGACCCAGTACTTC
-	TRBV5-1	TRBJ2-3	TRBD2	CASRAYSGVSTDTQYF	TGCGCCAGCAGGGCGTATAGCGGGGTGAGCACAGATACGCAGTATTTT
few	TRBV5-1	TRBJ2-7	-	CASSPSPGPTYEQYF	TGCGCCAGCAGCCCCAGCCCGGGCCCAACCTACGAGCAGTACTTC
-	TRBV5-1	TRBJ1-1	TRBD1	CASSRDPGDRDAFF	TGCGCCAGCAGCCGAGACCCGGGGGACAGGGATGCTTTCTTT
-	TRBV7-3	TRBJ2-1	TRBD1	CASSSKTGSKYNEQFF	TGTGCCAGCAGCTCCAAGACAGGGTCTAAATACAATGAGCAGTTCTTC
-	TRBV18	TRBJ2-5	-	CASSLQGTQYF	TGTGCCAGCTCACTTCAAGGGACCCAGTACTTC
many	TRBV3-1	TRBJ1-1	-	CASSLGSGGAEAFF	TGTGCCAGCAGCCTTGGTTCCGGGGGCGCTGAAGCTTTCTTT
many	TRBV7-2	TRBJ2-1	-	CASSRSGTPDEQFF	TGTGCCAGCAGCCGCTCCGGGACTCCCGATGAGCAGTTCTTC
few	TRBV29-1	TRBJ1-6	TRBD1	CSVRTGSNSPLHF	TGCAGCGTACGGACAGGTAGTAATTCACCCCTCCACTTT
few	TRBV9	TRBJ2-1	-	CASSVRGDAYNEQFF	TGTGCCAGCAGCGTAAGAGGGGATGCCTACAATGAGCAGTTCTTC
few	TRBV20-1	TRBJ2-5	-	CSAPPVSETQYF	TGCAGCGCACCCCCCGTTTCGGAGACCCAGTACTTC
few	TRBV29-1	TRBJ1-2	TRBD1	CSVDLTGGGYGYTF	TGCAGCGTTGACCTGACAGGGGGTGGTTATGGCTACACCTTC
many	TRBV7-2	TRBJ2-6	-	CASSFLPEARVLTF	TGTGCCAGCAGCTTTCTCCCGGAGGCCCGTGTCCTGACTTTC
-	TRBV12-3/TRBV12-4	TRBJ2-5	-	CASRLSASETQYF	TGTGCCAGCAGGCTGAGTGCCTCGGAGACCCAGTACTTC
many	TRBV12-3/TRBV12-4	TRBJ2-2	TRBD2	CASSPRTGGNTGELFF	TGTGCCAGCAGTCCCCGGACGGGGGGGAACACCGGGGAGCTGTTTTTT
many	TRBV5-1	TRBJ2-1	-	CASSSGGRGPYNEQFF	TGCGCCAGCAGCTCGGGGGGCCGGGGGCCCTACAATGAGCAGTTCTTC
few	TRBV12-3/TRBV12-4	TRBJ2-1	-	CASSQEQTKTDEQFF	TGTGCCAGCAGCCAAGAGCAAACCAAAACCGATGAGCAGTTCTTC
-	TRBV7-2	TRBJ1-2	-	CASSLRVVGNYGYTF	TGTGCCAGCAGCTTGCGGGTCGTCGGAAACTATGGCTACACCTTC
-	TRBV12-3/TRBV12-4	TRBJ1-1	-	CASSPRATNTEAFF	TGTGCCAGCAGTCCAAGGGCCACGAACACTGAAGCTTTCTTT